The 27 T cell receptor beta chains reported below all come from one sample, sequenced in a study of T cell responses to AZD1222 COVID-19 vaccine (dated by TCRdb to about 2021). The method was the immunoSEQ multiplex PCR assay. The immuneACCESS repertoire file appears here via TCRdb, limited to in-frame rearrangements. These files lack a portion of the clones; in checked studies, under half of the deficit traces to unresolved V genes, and the cause of the others is not known. This sample gives 160,000 or so clones in total; roughly 94% of them show up just once. Around 4.6% of the sample belongs to the ten largest clones. The time point label, as the study defines it: baseline before first vaccination. In light of the paper, this sample's treatment or condition label describes: meningococcal conjugate vaccine given as trial control. The material was peripheral blood, obtained on day 0 of MenACWY control vaccination. The receptors shown here come from an adult in good health.

The gene calls are TRBV28 and TRBJ1-3; 10 positions agree with TRBD1. The germline CDR1 and CDR2 sequences are MDHEN and SYDVKM. Losses at the gene ends were 4 bases for V and 2 bases for J; bases not matched to a gene: 5. This CDR3 region has 16 residues. The CDR3 region is CASSSPGTGAGNTIYF. The CDR3 region has the DNA TGTGCCAGCAGTTCTCCTGGGACAGGGGCTGGAAACACCATATATTTT.

V usage is TRBV27 and J usage is TRBJ2-3; 12 nucleotides align to TRBD2. V shed 2 bases, J shed 5 bases, and the junction held 8 bases outside the gene matches. The CDR3 runs 17 residues. Germline V gene data show CDR1 as MNHEY and CDR2 as SMNVEV (reference sequence). CDR3 sequence: CASSLRASGRAGDTQYF. The CDR3 nucleotides read TGTGCCAGCAGTTTACGGGCTAGCGGGAGGGCCGGAGATACGCAGTATTTT.

This clone was seen a single time. The chain links TRBV11-2 to TRBJ1-6; 10 nucleotides match TRBD1. The CDR3 contains 19 residues. Germline CDR1 and CDR2: SGHAT and FQNNGV. V shed 5 bases, J shed 2 bases, and the junction held 12 bases outside the gene matches. This chain's CDR3 is CASSATRGTGVTYNSPLHF. The DNA of the CDR3 is TGTGCCAGCAGCGCCACCCGCGGGACAGGGGTCACCTATAATTCACCCCTCCACTTT.

This chain uses TRBV6-5 with TRBJ1-6; 8 positions agree with TRBD1. Germline-derived CDR1 and CDR2 are MNHEY and SVGAGI. Trimming cost V 7 bases and J 7 bases; bases outside gene matches: 3. The CDR3 sequence is 13 residues long. CDR3 nucleotide sequence: TGTGCCAGCATTCGGACAGGGAATTCACCCCTCCACTTT. It is translated as CASIRTGNSPLHF.

This sequence joins TRBV9 and TRBJ2-5; 8 bases agree with TRBD1. The V and J ends lost 7 bases and 1 base, in that order; junction bases with no gene match: 6. The CDR3 length is 14 residues. Germline V gene data show CDR1 as SGDLS and CDR2 as YYNGEE. CDR3 sequence (DNA): TGTGCCAGCGGAAAGGACAGGGTCCAAGAGACCCAGTACTTC. Amino acids: CASGKDRVQETQYF.

The V and J genes are TRBV28 and TRBJ1-1; TRBD1 might be the D (5 bases). The CDR3 is 12 amino acids. The V end lost 1 base, the J end lost 11 bases, and 11 bases lay between the germline ends. Germline V gene sequence: CDR1 MDHEN, CDR2 SYDVKM. The CDR3 loop reads CASSLFRGVAFF. In nucleotides, the CDR3 is TGTGCCAGCAGTTTATTTAGAGGGGTGGCTTTCTTT. Using reference TRBV28 and TRBJ1-1 for the parts outside the CDR3, the full variable domain is DVKVTQSSRYLVKRTGEKVFLECVQDMDHENMFWYRQDPGLGLRLIYFSYDVKMKEKGDIPEGYSVSREKKERFSLILESASTNQTSMYLCASSLFRGVAFFGQGTRLTVV.

V is TRBV28 and J is TRBJ1-6, with D maybe TRBD1 (6 bases). Germline loops: CDR1 MDHEN, CDR2 SYDVKM. Deletions cut 7 bases from V and 9 bases from J, with 13 bases between. The CDR3 covers 13 residues. The CDR3 nucleotides read TGTGCCAGCAATAGGGGGTTTGCTTCACCCCTCCACTTT. Its translation: CASNRGFASPLHF.

The DNA of the CDR3 is TGTGCCAGCAGACGGGCTAGCGGAGAGAGCGGTGAGCAGTTCTTC. Its protein product is CASRRASGESGEQFF. The chain recombines TRBV7-9 with TRBJ2-1; 7 bases are shared with TRBD2. The CDR3 loop spans 15 amino acids. Per germline, CDR1 SEHNR and CDR2 FQNEAQ (reference sequence). V was clipped by 6 bases and J by 9 bases; unmatched bases: 14.

The chain couples TRBV6-2 or TRBV6-3 to TRBJ1-2, with D possibly TRBD1 on 6 matching bases. The ends were cut back, 5 bases at V and 3 bases at J, with 13 bases in the middle. The germline V gene has CDR1 MNHEY and CDR2 SVGEGT. This CDR3 is 14 amino acids long. Here the CDR3 reads CASSQGGGYYGYTF. The CDR3 nucleotides are TGTGCCAGCAGTCAAGGGGGAGGATACTATGGCTACACCTTC.

V usage is TRBV21-1 and J usage is TRBJ2-3; the table names TRBD1, a call not compared with the DNA. TRBV21-1 represents a pseudogene. The CDR3 loop spans 16 amino acids. CDR3 protein: CASSTRGTGGADTQYF. CDR3 coding DNA: TGTGCCAGCAGCACCCGGGGGACAGGGGGCGCAGATACGCAGTATTTT.

This chain joins TRBV10-2 and TRBJ1-1; D unclear. CDR3 length: 11 amino acids. Germline V gene lookup returns CDR1 WSHSY and CDR2 SAAADI. V gave up 6 bases and J gave up 0 bases, with 2 bases separating them. The CDR3, as DNA: TGCGCCAGCAGGCTGAACACTGAAGCTTTCTTT. Protein: CASRLNTEAFF.

J is TRBJ2-7 and V is TRBV21-1; no check of the table's D call, TRBD1, against the DNA was made. TRBV21-1 is assigned pseudogene status. The CDR3 length is 15 residues. The CDR3 nucleotides are TGTGCCAGCACCCGTTACAGGGGAGTCGAGCTCGAGCAGTACTTC. Amino acids: CASTRYRGVELEQYF.

The J gene is TRBJ1-5, the V gene TRBV19; TRBD1 agrees at 7 bases. Germline V gene lookup returns CDR1 LNHDA and CDR2 SQIVND (reference sequence). J gave up 3 bases and V 3 bases, and 5 bases lay outside the gene matches. There are 15 residues in the CDR3. The CDR3 is CASSIWGTDNQPQHF. As DNA, the CDR3 is TGTGCCAGTAGTATCTGGGGGACAGACAATCAGCCCCAGCATTTT.

The genes are TRBV20-1 and TRBJ2-3; D uncertain. V was cut by 3 bases and J by 3 bases, with 10 bases left in between. The CDR3 runs to 13 residues. Germline V gene sequence: CDR1 DFQATT, CDR2 SNEGSKA (reference sequence). The CDR3 loop reads CSASQVVTDTQYF. Written as DNA, the CDR3 is TGCAGTGCTAGTCAGGTCGTAACAGATACGCAGTATTTT.

The chain carries TRBV9 and TRBJ1-1; tentative D call: TRBD1 (5 bases). Germline CDR1 and CDR2: SGDLS and YYNGEE. Trimming left V 4 bases short and J 6 bases short, with 13 bases between. This CDR3 region has 13 residues. CDR3 sequence reads: CASSPSGTAEAFF. The DNA of the CDR3 is TGTGCCAGCAGCCCGAGTGGGACGGCTGAAGCTTTCTTT.

The chain uses TRBV3-1 (or the pseudogene TRBV3-2) and TRBJ2-3; D is perhaps TRBD2 (6 bases). V lost 1 base and J 2 bases, leaving 7 bases between the germline ends. This CDR3 region has 14 residues. CDR1 is LGHDT and CDR2 is YNNKEL in the germline V gene (reference sequence). The CDR3 DNA follows: TGTGCCAGCAGCCAAGTAGCGGCCACAGATACGCAGTATTTT. This translates into CASSQVAATDTQYF.

The gene calls are TRBV5-1 and TRBJ2-1; D is unclear. Germline V gene data show CDR1 as SGHRS and CDR2 as YFSETQ. The CDR3 loop spans 14 amino acids. V lost 4 bases and J lost 0, with 8 bases in between. The DNA of the CDR3 is TGCGCCAGCAGCATATACAGCTCCTACAATGAGCAGTTCTTC. Amino acids: CASSIYSSYNEQFF.

The J gene is TRBJ1-3, the V gene TRBV25-1; D is unclear. This CDR3 contains 14 residues. The germline V and J ends were trimmed by 1 base and 8 bases, with 12 bases remaining between them. Germline V gene lookup returns CDR1 MGHDK and CDR2 SYGVNS. The CDR3 DNA reads as TGTGCCAGCAGTGAATCGGAATTAAGACACACCATATATTTT. Protein sequence: CASSESELRHTIYF.

The J gene is TRBJ2-1, the V gene TRBV10-1, with D possibly called TRBD1 or TRBD2 (5 bases each). Trimming took off 6 bases at V and 10 bases at J, with 16 bases between the two ends. The germline V gene has CDR1 WNHNN and CDR2 SYGVQD (reference sequence). The CDR3 runs 13 residues. The CDR3: CASRRDVLGEQFF. Here the CDR3 DNA reads TGCGCCAGCAGGAGGGACGTCCTGGGGGAGCAGTTCTTC.

V and J are TRBV25-1 and TRBJ2-7; D perhaps matches TRBD1 (5 bases). Trimming pared 4 bases from V and 2 bases from J, leaving 6 bases between. Germline V gene sequence: CDR1 MGHDK, CDR2 SYGVNS. This CDR3 comprises 12 residues. The CDR3 sequence is CASSGQTYEQYF. CDR3 DNA sequence: TGTGCCAGCAGTGGACAGACCTACGAGCAGTACTTC.

The V gene is TRBV16, the J gene TRBJ2-1; D is perhaps TRBD2 (5 bases). Germline V gives CDR1 KGHSY, CDR2 FQNENV. Trimming cost V 0 bases and J 10 bases, with 7 bases left between them. The CDR3 has 12 residues. CDR3 coding DNA: TGTGCCAGCAGCCAATCACGGGGAGAGCAGTTCTTC. It codes for CASSQSRGEQFF.

The chain combines TRBV6-2 or TRBV6-3 with TRBJ2-7; 7 nucleotides align to TRBD1. Germline V gene sequence: CDR1 MNHEY, CDR2 SVGEGT. The CDR3 is made up of 14 amino acids. Trimming removed 6 bases from V and 5 bases from J; junction bases left unmatched: 10. CDR3 bases: TGTGCCAGCAGCTCGGCCGGGACAGAGAACGAGCAGTACTTC. Amino acid sequence: CASSSAGTENEQYF.

The chain employs TRBV12-3 or TRBV12-4 and TRBJ1-4; the D gene is possibly TRBD1 (5 bases). Trimming left V 1 base short and J 11 bases short, with 11 bases between. CDR3 size: 13 residues. The CDR3 reads CASSLEGRWKLFF. CDR3 sequence (DNA): TGTGCCAGCAGTTTAGAGGGACGGTGGAAACTGTTTTTT.

The rearrangement joins TRBV27 to TRBJ1-2, with 7 bases that match TRBD1. CDR1 and CDR2 from the germline V gene are MNHEY and SMNVEV (reference sequence). The trim removed 8 bases at V and 6 bases at J, leaving 6 bases unmatched. This CDR3 has 12 amino acids. DNA for the CDR3: TGTGCCAGCCGGACAGGTTCCGATGGCTACACCTTC. Its protein is CASRTGSDGYTF.

The rearrangement uses TRBV11-2 and TRBJ2-2; D perhaps matches TRBD2 (6 bases). Germline V CDR1 and CDR2: SGHAT, FQNNGV. Trimming cost V 6 bases and J 6 bases, with 17 bases left between them. The CDR3 runs to 15 residues. The CDR3 DNA is TGTGCCAGCAGGTCCGATAGCGGTTACGCCGGGGAGCTGTTTTTT. Its protein product is CASRSDSGYAGELFF.

This clone was counted a single time. The rearrangement links TRBV11-2 to TRBJ1-6, with no clear D. Trimming pared 2 bases from V and 4 bases from J, leaving 6 bases between. The length of the CDR3 is 14 residues. Per the germline V gene, CDR1 is SGHAT and CDR2 is FQNNGV. The DNA for the CDR3 is TGTGCCAGCAGCTTACCAATGTATAATTCACCCCTCCACTTT. Protein: CASSLPMYNSPLHF.

The genes are TRBV14 and TRBJ1-2; D is possibly TRBD1 (5 bases). CDR1 is SGHDN, CDR2 FVKESK, per germline. The CDR3 loop spans 13 amino acids. V lost 2 bases to trimming and J lost 3 bases, with 7 bases between them. CDR3 bases: TGTGCCAGCAGCCAACAGGGATACTATGGCTACACCTTC. Protein: CASSQQGYYGYTF. The complete variable domain, with remaining parts taken from reference TRBV14 and TRBJ1-2, reads EAGVTQFPSHSVIEKGQTVTLRCDPISGHDNLYWYRRVMGKEIKFLLHFVKESKQDESGMPNNRFLAERTGGTYSTLKVQPAELEDSGVYFCASSQQGYYGYTFGSGTRLTVV.